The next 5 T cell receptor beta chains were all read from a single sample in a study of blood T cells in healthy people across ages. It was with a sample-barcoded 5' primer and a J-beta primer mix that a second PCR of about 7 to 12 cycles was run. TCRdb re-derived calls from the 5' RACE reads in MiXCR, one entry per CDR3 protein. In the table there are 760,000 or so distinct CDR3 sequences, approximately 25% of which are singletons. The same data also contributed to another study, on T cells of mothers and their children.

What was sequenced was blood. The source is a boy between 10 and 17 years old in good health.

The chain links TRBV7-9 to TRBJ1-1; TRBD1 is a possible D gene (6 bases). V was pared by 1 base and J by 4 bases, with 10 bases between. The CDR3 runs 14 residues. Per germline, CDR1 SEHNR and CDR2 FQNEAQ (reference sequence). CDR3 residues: CASSLEGTITEAFF. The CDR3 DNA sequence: TGTGCCAGCAGCTTAGAAGGGACAATCACTGAAGCTTTCTTT.

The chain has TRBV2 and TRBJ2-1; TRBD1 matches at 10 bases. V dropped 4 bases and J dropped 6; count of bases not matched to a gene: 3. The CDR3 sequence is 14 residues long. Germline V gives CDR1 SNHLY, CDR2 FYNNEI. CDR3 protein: CASSAGQGLNEQFF. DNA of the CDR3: TGTGCCAGCAGTGCGGGACAGGGGCTCAATGAGCAGTTCTTC.

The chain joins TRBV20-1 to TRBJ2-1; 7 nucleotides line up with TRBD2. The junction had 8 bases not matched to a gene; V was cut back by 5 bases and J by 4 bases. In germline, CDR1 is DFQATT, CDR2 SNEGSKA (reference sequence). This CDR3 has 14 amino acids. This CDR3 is CSALGLVAYNEQFF. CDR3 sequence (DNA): TGCAGTGCTCTCGGACTAGTGGCTTACAATGAGCAGTTCTTC.

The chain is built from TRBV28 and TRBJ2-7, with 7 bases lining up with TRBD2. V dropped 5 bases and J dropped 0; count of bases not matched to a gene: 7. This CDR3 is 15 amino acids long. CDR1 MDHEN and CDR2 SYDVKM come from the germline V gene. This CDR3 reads CASSPLAVSSYEQYF. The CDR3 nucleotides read TGTGCCAGCAGTCCTCTAGCGGTGAGCTCCTACGAGCAGTACTTC.

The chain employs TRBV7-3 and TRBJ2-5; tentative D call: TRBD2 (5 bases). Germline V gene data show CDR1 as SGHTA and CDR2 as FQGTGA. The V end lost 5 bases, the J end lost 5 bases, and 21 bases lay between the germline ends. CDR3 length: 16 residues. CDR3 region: CASSRNALGVGETQYF. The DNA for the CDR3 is TGTGCCAGCAGCCGTAACGCCCTCGGGGTCGGGGAGACCCAGTACTTC.